The rows below give T cell receptor beta chains drawn from one sample of a study of OX40 agonist ivuxolimab in advanced cancers. Profiled with immunoSEQ multiplex PCR; TCRdb holds only in-frame clones, not every one. The sample includes fewer than 40,000 clones, approximately 89% of them seen just once. The sequencing here drew on CD4+ or CD8+ T cells sorted from blood, taken in a trial of the OX40 agonist ivuxolimab. The receptors originated from an adult with an advanced solid tumor such as melanoma, head and neck, liver or kidney cancer. Each CDR3 is given with its conserved first and last residue. The D gene is left open where the match is weak. The size entry is marked missing in some rows and otherwise reads once, few, many or a size class.

CAISESGGTGGYGYTF	TGTGCCATCAGTGAGTCGGGCGGGACAGGGGGCTATGGCTACACCTTC	TRBJ1-2	-	TRBD1	TRBV10-3
CASIRDPEEQYF	TGTGCCAGTATCCGGGACCCCGAGGAGCAGTACTTC	TRBJ2-7	-	-	TRBV10-3
CASSELGPDTEAFF	TGTGCCAGCAGTGAATTGGGCCCGGACACTGAAGCTTTCTTT	TRBJ1-1	-	-	TRBV6-1
CASSPRPGQGDHTEAFF	TGTGCCAGTAGTCCTCGGCCGGGACAGGGGGACCACACTGAAGCTTTCTTT	TRBJ1-1	-	TRBD1	TRBV19
CSVEGGQGAYEQYF	TGCAGCGTTGAAGGGGGACAGGGGGCCTACGAGCAGTACTTC	TRBJ2-7	once	TRBD1	TRBV29-1
CASSFRGGQPQHF	TGTGCCAGCAGTTTTAGGGGTGGGCAGCCCCAGCATTTT	TRBJ1-5	-	-	TRBV27
CASSDWGQSNQPQHF	TGTGCCAGCAGTGATTGGGGACAGTCCAATCAGCCCCAGCATTTT	TRBJ1-5	-	TRBD1	TRBV6-1
CASNPKRDIVDTQYF	TGTGCCAGCAACCCTAAGCGGGATATTGTAGATACGCAGTATTTT	TRBJ2-3	-	TRBD2	TRBV6-5
CASSVSGYEQYF	TGTGCCAGCAGCGTAAGCGGGTACGAGCAGTACTTC	TRBJ2-7	-	-	TRBV9
CSVVGTGDSYEQYF	TGCAGCGTTGTCGGGACAGGGGACTCCTACGAGCAGTACTTC	TRBJ2-7	-	TRBD1	TRBV29-1
CATSRDRDNLNTEAFF	TGTGCCACCAGCAGAGATAGGGACAACCTGAACACTGAAGCTTTCTTT	TRBJ1-1	-	-	TRBV15
CASSLLDVEGNEQFF	TGCGCCAGCAGCCTCCTGGACGTAGAAGGCAATGAGCAGTTCTTC	TRBJ2-1	-	-	TRBV4-1
CASSQTRSPPSLHF	TGTGCCAGCAGCCAAACTCGATCTCCCCCTAGCCTCCACTTT	TRBJ1-6	-	-	TRBV14
CASSIGRTAKNIQYF	TGTGCCAGTAGTATAGGTCGTACAGCCAAAAACATTCAGTACTTC	TRBJ2-4	-	-	TRBV19
CASSLGGQTEAFF	TGTGCCAGCAGTTTGGGGGGGCAGACTGAAGCTTTCTTT	TRBJ1-1	-	-	TRBV27
CASSGPGQGSSYEQYF	TGTGCCAGCAGCGGACCGGGACAGGGGAGCTCCTACGAGCAGTACTTC	TRBJ2-7	-	TRBD1	TRBV9
CASSSPRTGIYGNEQFF	TGTGCCAGCAGTTCGCCCAGGACAGGGATTTATGGCAATGAGCAGTTCTTC	TRBJ2-1	-	TRBD1	TRBV27
CATGRAYANGDEQFF	TGTGCCACCGGTAGGGCTTATGCGAATGGCGATGAGCAGTTCTTC	TRBJ2-1	-	-	TRBV28
CASSPEFGSGDGEQFF	TGTGCCAGCAGCCCCGAGTTCGGGAGTGGGGACGGTGAGCAGTTCTTC	TRBJ2-1	-	-	TRBV4-2
CASSSGTSGHNEQFF	TGTGCCAGCAGTTCTGGGACTAGCGGCCACAATGAGCAGTTCTTC	TRBJ2-1	-	TRBD2	TRBV27